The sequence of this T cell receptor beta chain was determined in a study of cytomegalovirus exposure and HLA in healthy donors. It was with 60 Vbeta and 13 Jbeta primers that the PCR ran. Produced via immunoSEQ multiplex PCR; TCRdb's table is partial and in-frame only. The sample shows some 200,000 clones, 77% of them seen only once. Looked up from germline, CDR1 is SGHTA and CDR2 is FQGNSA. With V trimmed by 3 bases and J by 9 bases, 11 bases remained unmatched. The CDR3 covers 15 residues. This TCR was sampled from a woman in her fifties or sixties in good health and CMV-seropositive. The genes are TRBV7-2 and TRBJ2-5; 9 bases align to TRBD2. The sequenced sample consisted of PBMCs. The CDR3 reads CASSLGGGAARAQYF. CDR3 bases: TGTGCCAGCAGCTTGGGCGGGGGGGCCGCCCGCGCCCAGTACTTC.